This T cell receptor (beta chain) was identified in a study of CD8 T cell repertoires and HIV-1 epitope variants. Study background: Enriched T cells were co-cultured with equal numbers of autologous T cell-negative antigen-presenting cells. A roughly ten-day culture received IL-2, IL-7 and IL-15 on days 3 and 7.

General observations from the study: Nef KF9 drew about five clonotypes and HW9 one, without TAALDMSHF responses.

About this clone: Its antigen is as yet unknown.

With 3 bases clipped from V and 8 bases from J, the junction kept 11 bases outside the gene matches. This CDR3 is built from 16 residues. Looked up from germline, CDR1 is SGHVS and CDR2 is FNYEAQ. The table came from immunoSEQ multiplex PCR; TCRdb's copy has only in-frame clones and leaves some out. The table shows 90,000 or so clones, with just under 75% occurring only once. This sequence was found in a male donor with HIV. Sequenced sample: uncultured baseline CD8+ T cells from peripheral blood mononuclear cells (PBMCs). J is TRBJ1-4 and V is TRBV7-6; TRBD1 agrees at 8 bases. As DNA, the CDR3 is TGTGCCAGCAGCTTGACCGGGACAGGCAACCTCGAAAAACTGTTTTTT. This gives the protein CASSLTGTGNLEKLFF.